Below are 30 T cell receptor beta chains sequenced from a single sample in a study of blood T cell repertoires in COVID-19. Clones were sequenced by immunoSEQ multiplex PCR, and TCRdb holds only the in-frame ones, with some missing. The repertoire holds about 280,000 clones, approximately 83% seen once, with 11% in the top ten. Sequencing input: peripheral blood. Every receptor here comes from a woman in her 70s with acute or convalescent COVID-19.

This chain links TRBV5-1 with TRBJ2-1, with a weak D call TRBD2 (7 bases). Trimming removed 0 bases from V and 2 bases from J, with 9 bases in between. Germline CDR1 is SGHRS and CDR2 is YFSETQ. The CDR3 is 15 residues long. The CDR3 sequence: CASSLVGGPYNEQFF. The CDR3 coding sequence is TGCGCCAGCAGCTTGGTGGGGGGGCCCTACAATGAGCAGTTCTTC. The variable domain in full, with the rest retrieved from reference TRBV5-1 and TRBJ2-1, is KAGVTQTPRYLIKTRGQQVTLSCSPISGHRSVSWYQQTPGQGLQFLFEYFSETQRNKGNFPGRFSGRQFSNSRSEMNVSTLELGDSALYLCASSLVGGPYNEQFFGPGTRLTVL.

The chain uses TRBV28 and TRBJ2-3; D is unresolved. The V and J ends lost 6 bases and 4 bases respectively, with 5 bases between them. This CDR3 contains 11 residues. Germline V gene sequence: CDR1 MDHEN, CDR2 SYDVKM. The CDR3 region is CASSRADTQYF. The DNA of the CDR3 is TGTGCCAGCAGCCGGGCAGATACGCAGTATTTT.

The chain combines TRBV21-1 with TRBJ1-1. TRBV21-1 is a pseudogene segment. This CDR3 has 13 residues. The CDR3 DNA is TGTGCCAGGGAGTGGGTCGGTAGCACTGAAGCTTTCTTT. As protein: CAREWVGSTEAFF.

V is TRBV5-5 and J is TRBJ2-5; TRBD1 matches 7 bases. V dropped 3 bases and J dropped 2; count of bases not matched to a gene: 4. Looked up from germline, CDR1 is SGHKS and CDR2 is YYEKEE (reference sequence). The CDR3 is 14 amino acids. CDR3 in amino acids: CASSSGQTQETQYF. CDR3 nucleotide sequence: TGTGCCAGCAGCTCGGGACAGACACAAGAGACCCAGTACTTC. Combining the CDR3 with reference TRBV5-5 and TRBJ2-5 gives the whole variable domain DAGVTQSPTHLIKTRGQQVTLRCSPISGHKSVSWYQQVLGQGPQFIFQYYEKEERGRGNFPDRFSARQFPNYSSELNVNALLLGDSALYLCASSSGQTQETQYFGPGTRLLVL.

Regarding this clone: The sample has other DNA sequences that encode this CDR3 too. The genes are TRBV2 and TRBJ2-7, with D tentatively TRBD2 (6 bases). This CDR3 comprises 13 residues. The germline gives CDR1 SNHLY, CDR2 FYNNEI. Trimming took 3 bases from V and 4 from J, leaving 10 bases between them. The CDR3 spells CASSEGGTYEQYF. Here the CDR3 DNA reads TGTGCCAGCAGTGAGGGCGGGACTTACGAGCAGTACTTC.

The rearrangement links TRBV19 to TRBJ1-1; TRBD1 matches at 8 bases. Germline V CDR1 and CDR2: LNHDA, SQIVND (reference sequence). Trimming cost V 6 bases and J 8 bases; bases outside gene matches: 11. This CDR3 spans 14 amino acids. The CDR3 region has the DNA TGTGCCAGTAGCCACAGGGGGAGTCGTCCCGAAGCTTTCTTT. It is translated as CASSHRGSRPEAFF.

The chain joins TRBV6-6 to TRBJ1-5, with 8 bases fitting TRBD1. The CDR3 contains 15 residues. J gave up 2 bases and V 5 bases, and 5 bases lay outside the gene matches. Germline V gives CDR1 MNHNY, CDR2 SVGAGI (reference sequence). CDR3 coding DNA: TGTGCCAGCAGTGATCGACAGGGGCGCAATCAGCCCCAGCATTTT. Protein sequence: CASSDRQGRNQPQHF.

The chain combines TRBV6-1 with TRBJ2-1; a weak D match, TRBD1 (5 bases). The CDR3 contains 14 residues. Deletions cut 11 bases from V and 7 bases from J, with 21 bases between. Germline CDR1 and CDR2: MNHNS and SASEGT. The CDR3 sequence is CAGSQGGSENEQFF. The DNA for the CDR3 is TGTGCCGGATCTCAGGGCGGTAGTGAGAATGAGCAGTTCTTC.

This rearrangement joins TRBV6-5 to TRBJ2-7, with TRBD1 identical over 9 bases. There are 15 residues in the CDR3. Germline V CDR1 and CDR2: MNHEY, SVGAGI. With V trimmed by 5 bases and J by 1 base, 6 bases remained unmatched. The CDR3 sequence is CASSTAGTGSYEQYF. In DNA, the CDR3 is TGTGCCAGCAGTACAGCCGGGACAGGGTCCTACGAGCAGTACTTC.

The chain recombines TRBV27 with TRBJ1-2, with 12 bases lining up with TRBD1. This CDR3 comprises 15 residues. J gave up 7 bases and V 3 bases, and 6 bases lay outside the gene matches. Germline V lookup: CDR1 MNHEY, CDR2 SMNVEV (reference sequence). The chain's CDR3 is CASSFRDRGRSGYTF. In DNA form, the CDR3 reads TGTGCCAGCAGTTTCCGGGACAGGGGGCGCAGTGGCTACACCTTC.

The V and J genes are TRBV18 and TRBJ2-2, with 10 bases aligning to TRBD1. CDR1 is KGHSH, CDR2 LQKENI, per germline. The ends lost 1 base at V and 6 bases at J; junction bases unmatched: 8. CDR3 length equals 17 residues. CDR3 sequence reads: CASSPRTVDRGPGELFF. The CDR3 DNA reads as TGTGCCAGCTCACCACGCACGGTCGACAGGGGGCCCGGGGAGCTGTTTTTT.

The genes are TRBV30 and TRBJ1-2; the D is unclear. The germline V and J ends were trimmed by 0 bases and 4 bases, with 6 bases remaining between them. CDR3 length: 12 residues. The germline V gene has CDR1 GTSNPN and CDR2 SVGIG (reference sequence). The CDR3 is CAWSVRGYGYTF. Here the CDR3 DNA reads TGTGCCTGGAGTGTACGGGGCTATGGCTACACCTTC.

V usage is TRBV2 and J usage is TRBJ2-1; TRBD2 matches at 13 bases. The junction had 12 bases not matched to a gene; V was cut back by 6 bases and J by 7 bases. The CDR3 has 17 residues. The germline V gene encodes CDR1 SNHLY and CDR2 FYNNEI. This chain's CDR3 is CASRPRLAGGGRNEQFF. CDR3 nucleotides: TGTGCCAGCAGGCCGAGACTAGCGGGGGGAGGGAGGAATGAGCAGTTCTTC. The full variable domain, rest sourced from reference TRBV2 and TRBJ2-1, is EPEVTQTPSHQVTQMGQEVILRCVPISNHLYFYWYRQILGQKVEFLVSFYNNEISEKSEIFDDQFSVERPDGSNFTLKIRSTKLEDSAMYFCASRPRLAGGGRNEQFFGPGTRLTVL.

This clone was detected only once. The genes are TRBV2 and TRBJ2-2, with 11 nucleotides matching TRBD2. CDR3 length: 14 residues. Looked up from germline, CDR1 is SNHLY and CDR2 is FYNNEI. J lost 2 bases, V lost 9 bases, and 2 bases had no gene match. The CDR3 DNA reads TGTGCCAGAGGGACTAGCGGAAACACCGGGGAGCTGTTTTTT. Translating gives CARGTSGNTGELFF.

The genes are TRBV7-9 and TRBJ2-3, with D possibly matching TRBD2 (6 bases). V lost 0 bases and J lost 5, with 15 bases in between. From germline, CDR1 is SEHNR and CDR2 FQNEAQ (reference sequence). The CDR3 runs 16 residues. The DNA of the CDR3 is TGTGCCAGCAGCTTAGCCGGGGGTTTCGGGGTAGATACGCAGTATTTT. Translated, it gives CASSLAGGFGVDTQYF.

The rearrangement uses TRBV6-5 and TRBJ2-7; a possible D gene is TRBD2 (6 bases). Germline V gene data show CDR1 as MNHEY and CDR2 as SVGAGI. V lost 6 bases and J lost 3, with 15 bases in between. This CDR3 has 14 amino acids. CDR3 loop: CASRPGTSYYEQYF. The CDR3 coding sequence is TGTGCCAGCAGGCCCGGGACTTCTTACTACGAGCAGTACTTC.

This chain connects TRBV18 to TRBJ1-3, with unresolved D. CDR3 length: 14 residues. Trimming stripped 2 bases from V and 3 bases from J, with 8 bases between. Looked up from germline, CDR1 is KGHSH and CDR2 is LQKENI. The CDR3 sequence is CASSPTPDGNTIYF. The CDR3 bases are TGTGCCAGCTCACCAACGCCAGATGGAAACACCATATATTTT. The full variable domain, rest sourced from reference TRBV18 and TRBJ1-3, is NAGVMQNPRHLVRRRGQEARLRCSPMKGHSHVYWYRQLPEEGLKFMVYLQKENIIDESGMPKERFSAEFPKEGPSILRIQQVVRGDSAAYFCASSPTPDGNTIYFGEGSWLTVV.

The V gene is TRBV6-5, the J gene TRBJ2-7; the D gene is possibly TRBD2 (5 bases). CDR1 is MNHEY and CDR2 is SVGAGI in the germline V gene. With 3 bases removed from V and 3 bases from J, the gap between germline ends came to 9 bases. The CDR3 loop spans 13 amino acids. DNA for the CDR3: TGTGCCAGCAGTTATAGAGAGGGCTACGAGCAGTACTTC. As protein: CASSYREGYEQYF.

The chain has TRBV2 and TRBJ1-3, with unresolved D. Germline V gene lookup returns CDR1 SNHLY and CDR2 FYNNEI. Trimming cost V 5 bases and J 0 bases, with 11 bases left between them. This CDR3 has 15 residues. The CDR3 region has the DNA TGTGCCAGCAGTTTTGAGGGCTTCTCTGGAAACACCATATATTTT. Amino acids: CASSFEGFSGNTIYF.

This clone was counted a few times. The CDR3 coding sequence is TGTGCCAGCAGCCCCCAGGCCCCCGCGGGCTACACCTTC. It encodes CASSPQAPAGYTF. V and J are TRBV11-3 and TRBJ1-2; no clear D. Germline values: CDR1 SGHNT, CDR2 YENEEA. The length of the CDR3 is 13 residues. Trimming removed 5 bases at V and 8 bases at J, with 15 bases between.

Only a few counts were recorded for this clone. The chain has TRBV18 and TRBJ2-3; maybe TRBD1 (5 bases). With 2 bases removed from V and 5 bases from J, the gap between germline ends came to 11 bases. Per the germline V gene, CDR1 is KGHSH and CDR2 is LQKENI. The CDR3 covers 14 residues. The CDR3 region is CASSPSQGVDTQYF. CDR3 nucleotides: TGTGCCAGCTCACCATCGCAGGGTGTAGATACGCAGTATTTT.

The chain recombines TRBV7-3 with TRBJ2-6; D unclear. Germline CDR1 reads SGHTA; CDR2 reads FQGTGA. The CDR3 sequence is 15 residues long. Trimming took off 4 bases at V and 0 bases at J, with 7 bases between the two ends. CDR3 DNA: TGTGCCAGCAGCTCCGTCGGCTCTGGGGCCAACGTCCTGACTTTC. Translating gives CASSSVGSGANVLTF.

As regards this clone: Other DNA sequences within the sample encode an identical CDR3. The gene calls are TRBV19 and TRBJ1-2; unclear D gene. Trimming pared 3 bases from V and 4 bases from J, leaving 9 bases between. Germline assignment: CDR1 LNHDA and CDR2 SQIVND (reference sequence). The CDR3 extends over 13 amino acids. DNA of the CDR3: TGTGCCAGTAGTATTCGGGGAAGCTATGGCTACACCTTC. It translates to CASSIRGSYGYTF. The full variable domain, its missing parts supplied by reference TRBV19 and TRBJ1-2, is DGGITQSPKYLFRKEGQNVTLSCEQNLNHDAMYWYRQDPGQGLRLIYYSQIVNDFQKGDIAEGYSVSREKKESFPLTVTSAQKNPTAFYLCASSIRGSYGYTFGSGTRLTVV.

The V and J genes are TRBV18 and TRBJ2-7, with D perhaps TRBD1 (5 bases). In germline, CDR1 is KGHSH, CDR2 LQKENI. This CDR3 contains 16 residues. Trimming took off 2 bases at V and 0 bases at J, with 14 bases between the two ends. CDR3 region: CASSPDRQISSYEQYF. CDR3 bases: TGTGCCAGCTCACCAGACCGACAGATAAGCTCCTACGAGCAGTACTTC.

This chain connects TRBV6-5 to TRBJ1-2; 11 nucleotides match TRBD1. Trimming at V came to 5 bases and at J to 8 bases, leaving 4 bases not matched to a gene. From germline, CDR1 is MNHEY and CDR2 SVGAGI. This CDR3 has 13 residues. CDR3 sequence: CASSLRTGGGYTF. The CDR3 region has the DNA TGTGCCAGCAGTCTGAGGACAGGGGGCGGCTACACCTTC.

The V and J genes are TRBV7-9 and TRBJ2-1; 7 positions agree with TRBD2. The V gene's germline CDR1 is SEHNR and CDR2 FQNEAQ (reference sequence). The CDR3 has 12 amino acids. The CDR3 DNA reads as TGTGCTACCTCAGCGGGGCTCGGTGAGCAGTTCTTC. Translating it yields CATSAGLGEQFF.

V usage is TRBV19 and J usage is TRBJ2-3; 8 bases line up with TRBD1. The CDR3 contains 15 residues. The germline gives CDR1 LNHDA, CDR2 SQIVND (reference sequence). After removal of 3 bases from V and 0 bases from J, the junction contained 2 bases not matched to a gene. The CDR3 spells CASSIRTGSTDTQYF. The CDR3 DNA follows: TGTGCCAGTAGTATCCGGACAGGGAGCACAGATACGCAGTATTTT.

The chain links TRBV18 to TRBJ2-2, with TRBD2 matching over 8 bases. J was trimmed by 5 bases and V by 3 bases; bases with no gene match: 11. This CDR3 comprises 17 residues. CDR1 KGHSH and CDR2 LQKENI come from the germline V gene. The CDR3: CASSPGLRGGQTGELFF. As DNA, the CDR3 is TGTGCCAGCTCACCGGGCCTTCGGGGGGGCCAGACCGGGGAGCTGTTTTTT. The variable domain in full, with the rest retrieved from reference TRBV18 and TRBJ2-2, is NAGVMQNPRHLVRRRGQEARLRCSPMKGHSHVYWYRQLPEEGLKFMVYLQKENIIDESGMPKERFSAEFPKEGPSILRIQQVVRGDSAAYFCASSPGLRGGQTGELFFGEGSRLTVL.

The chain recombines TRBV19 with TRBJ2-1, with unresolved D. Germline V gene lookup returns CDR1 LNHDA and CDR2 SQIVND (reference sequence). V was trimmed by 2 bases and J by 6 bases, leaving 5 bases between them. The CDR3 spans 12 residues. The CDR3, as DNA: TGTGCCAGTAGTATAACCGGCAATGAGCAGTTCTTC. Translated: CASSITGNEQFF.

V and J are TRBV12-3 or TRBV12-4 and TRBJ1-4; D call uncertain. V lost 10 bases and J 7 bases, leaving 16 bases between the germline ends. The CDR3 loop spans 13 amino acids. In nucleotides, the CDR3 is TGTGCCACCCGAAGAGGGTCGAGTGAAAAACTGTTTTTT. Translation gives CATRRGSSEKLFF.